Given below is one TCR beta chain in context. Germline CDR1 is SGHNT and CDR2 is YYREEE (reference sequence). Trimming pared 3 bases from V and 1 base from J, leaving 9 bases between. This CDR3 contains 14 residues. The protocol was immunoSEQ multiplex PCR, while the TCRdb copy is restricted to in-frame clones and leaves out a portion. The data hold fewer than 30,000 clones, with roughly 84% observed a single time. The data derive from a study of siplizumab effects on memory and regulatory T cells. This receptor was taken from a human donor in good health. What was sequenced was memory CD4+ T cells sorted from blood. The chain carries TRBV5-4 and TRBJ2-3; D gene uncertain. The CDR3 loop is CASSSRPRTDTQYF. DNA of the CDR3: TGTGCCAGCAGCTCTAGGCCCCGCACAGATACGCAGTATTTT.